This T cell receptor (beta chain) was captured in a study of blood T cell repertoires in COVID-19 (dated by TCRdb to between 2020 and 2021). In the study overall: Samples covering the acute and convalescent phases of COVID-19 were provided by collaborators in the United States, Italy and Spain. The material from the prospective study consisted of cDNA or gDNA derived from T cells, B-cell-depleted T cells, or PBMCs. The dataset comprised deeply sampled blood TCRbeta repertoires from subjects exposed to, actively infected with, or recovered from COVID-19. The repertoires were released in a freely available public database meant as a resource for research on the immune response to SARS-CoV-2. Samples were obtained from the ongoing ImmuneRACE study (first 160 participants) and from 1,254 subjects provided by 6 global collaborators. The sample metadata nearly always contained a de-identified subject ID, COVID-19 status, age in years and sex. HLA class I and class II types, where available, came from metadata supplied by the sample provider rather than from assay-based typing.

Cut back by 5 bases and 1 base, the V and J ends lie 11 bases apart. CDR1 KGHSY and CDR2 FQNENV are derived from the germline V gene. The CDR3 runs 15 residues from the cysteine to the phenylalanine. Only the CDR3 portion is preserved as DNA: 45 bases, with reading frame beginning at the first base. General study outcomes and caveats: How much clinical and demographic metadata was included differed by source and by participant, and the metadata was provided uncurated.

TCRbeta CDR3 regions were amplified from genomic DNA using the immunoSEQ Assay, a bias-controlled multiplex PCR. Regarding the original processing steps: Within the assay, amplification of reference gene primers was used to estimate how many nucleated cells each sample contained. To quantify the absolute abundance of each unique TCRbeta CDR3 rearrangement, sequence reads were collapsed and filtered. Productive Simpson clonality was computed per sample as the square root of Simpson's diversity index over productive rearrangements. TCRdb provides this immuneACCESS table in a form limited to in-frame rearrangements. Some clones are lacking; in checked studies, under half of them reflect an unresolved V gene, and why the rest are absent is not known. From that table come the V and J calls and clone size; the DNA was used to work out D and trimming. This sample is represented by tens of thousands of clones; around nine tenths of them were singletons. The ten largest make up under 9% of the sample.

Each collaborating institution followed its own protocols to collect whole blood in K2EDTA tubes. For TCRbeta analysis, collaborator samples were shipped as frozen whole blood, as isolated PBMCs, or as DNA extracted from either sample type. About this clone itself: Its antigen specificity is not known. The record has no base qualities; no much larger clone is one base away.

The clonotype originates from a man in his fifties with active COVID-19. The source material was peripheral blood. The sequence joins TRBV16 to TRBJ1-4; the D gene is perhaps TRBD1, on 5 matching bases. The CDR3 has the sequence CASSAKGLTNEKLFF. The nucleotide sequence is given as TGTGCCAGCAGCGCGAAGGGGTTAACTAATGAAAAACTGTTTTTT. The full variable domain, with segments outside the CDR3 supplied by the reference TRBV16 and TRBJ1-4 proteins, appears as GEEVAQTPKHLVRGEGQKAKLYCAPIKGHSYVFWYQQVLKNEFKFLISFQNENVFDETGMPKERFSAKCLPNSPCSLEIQATKLEDSAVYFCASSAKGLTNEKLFFGSGTQLSVL.